This T cell receptor beta chain is drawn from a study of T cell responses to AZD1222 COVID-19 vaccine. Whole-study findings and limits: Donor demographics were predominantly white British with a female majority; clonal diversity may be underestimated.

The V and J ends lost 5 bases and 5 bases respectively, with 25 bases between them. Germline V gene data show CDR1 as SEHNR and CDR2 as FQNEAQ (reference sequence). This CDR3 region has 17 residues. The count of this clone is one. Its specificity is not known. Clones were read by immunoSEQ multiplex PCR, and TCRdb kept only the in-frame ones, dropping some. The sample lists about 94,000 clones; about 85% were seen once. The source was peripheral blood, collected 28 days after the second AZD1222 dose. The rearrangement joins TRBV7-9 to TRBJ2-7, with D tentatively TRBD1 or TRBD2 (6 bases each). The sequence came from an adult who received the AZD1222 COVID-19 vaccine. CDR3 bases: TGTGCCAGCAGCAGACAGTCAGGTTCTTACAGGGAGGACGAGCAGTACTTC. Amino acids: CASSRQSGSYREDEQYF. Supplemented by reference TRBV7-9 and TRBJ2-7, the full variable domain reads DTGVSQNPRHKITKRGQNVTFRCDPISEHNRLYWYRQTLGQGPEFLTYFQNEAQLEKSRLLSDRFSAERPKGSFSTLEIQRTEQGDSAMYLCASSRQSGSYREDEQYFGPGTRLTVT.